This T cell receptor beta chain appears in the sequencing data of a study of T cell changes during pregnancy in multiple sclerosis. The data were produced by immunoSEQ multiplex PCR, yet TCRdb's version contains in-frame clones alone and is incomplete. This table holds about 38,000 clones, around 92% found once. The CDR3 is made up of 14 amino acids. Germline CDR1 SNHLY, CDR2 FYNNEI. V dropped 1 base and J dropped 1 base, with 8 bases sitting between them. This clonotype originated in a female donor with multiple sclerosis, enrolled in a pregnancy study. Sequences were derived from CD8+ T cells from peripheral blood mononuclear cells, sampled after pregnancy. The chain combines TRBV2 with TRBJ2-7; D remains ambiguous. The DNA for the CDR3 is TGTGCCAGCAGTGAAGGTACAGCTTCCTACGAGCAGTACTTC. Translated, it gives CASSEGTASYEQYF.